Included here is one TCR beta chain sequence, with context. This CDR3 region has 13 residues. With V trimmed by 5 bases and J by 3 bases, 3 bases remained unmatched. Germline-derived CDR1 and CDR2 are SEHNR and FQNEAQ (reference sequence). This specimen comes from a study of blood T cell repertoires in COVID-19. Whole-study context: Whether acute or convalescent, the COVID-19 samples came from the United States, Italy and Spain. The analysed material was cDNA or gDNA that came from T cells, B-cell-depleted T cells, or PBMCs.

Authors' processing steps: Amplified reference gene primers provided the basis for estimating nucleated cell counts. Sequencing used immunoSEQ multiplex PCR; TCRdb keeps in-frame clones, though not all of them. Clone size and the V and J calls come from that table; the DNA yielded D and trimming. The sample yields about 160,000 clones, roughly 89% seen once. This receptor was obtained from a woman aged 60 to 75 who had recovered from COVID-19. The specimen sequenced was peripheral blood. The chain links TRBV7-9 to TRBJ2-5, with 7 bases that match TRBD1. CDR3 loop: CASSHTGEETQYF. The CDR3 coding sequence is TGTGCCAGCAGCCACACAGGGGAAGAGACCCAGTACTTC.